This T cell receptor beta chain was identified during a study of neurological immune-mediated disorders. Noted time point: longitudinal time-point 3. By 5'RACE with 10-nucleotide random UMIs, the cDNA was made. A single record per CDR3 protein comes from TCRdb applying MiXCR to the 5' RACE reads. The sample comprises fewer than 50,000 distinct CDR3 sequences, approximately 13% of which are singletons, and roughly an eighth rests with the top ten. Looked up from germline, CDR1 is SGHVS and CDR2 is FQNEAQ. CDR3 length: 15 residues. Trimming cost V 0 bases and J 0 bases, with 7 bases left between them. Study results and caveats: HTLV-1-associated myelopathy led in TCR clonal expansion, while multiple sclerosis ranked lowest, below healthy controls. There were no CDR3 amino acid sequences shared by expanded clones across subjects, a result suggesting private repertoires in all groups.

This clonotype was recorded many times. The antigen remains unidentified. This receptor was taken from a man aged 30 to 39 in good health. The sample was PBMCs. The genes are TRBV7-8 and TRBJ2-3, with unresolved D. This CDR3 is CASSLATLSTDTQYF. The CDR3, as DNA: TGTGCCAGCAGCTTAGCGACTCTTAGCACAGATACGCAGTATTTT.